This T cell receptor (beta chain) was obtained from a study of identical twins. TCRdb re-derived calls from the 5' RACE reads in MiXCR, one entry per CDR3 protein. Of 200,000 to 250,000 distinct CDR3 sequences listed, 7% to 8.5% are singletons. The CDR3 runs to 16 residues. V shed 5 bases, J shed 5 bases, and the junction held 7 bases outside the gene matches. Germline V CDR1 and CDR2: MGHRA, YSYEKL. This clonotype was recorded a few times. A further study also used this sample, focusing on yellow fever vaccine responses in identical twins.

What was sequenced was CD8+ T cells sorted from blood. This receptor was obtained from a woman younger than 30 in good health. V and J are TRBV4-1 and TRBJ2-1, with TRBD2 identical over 12 bases. CDR3 in amino acids: CASSSTTSGGDNEQFF. CDR3 DNA sequence: TGCGCCAGCAGCTCCACGACTAGCGGGGGTGACAATGAGCAGTTCTTC.